The present TCR beta chain was sequenced within a study of human T cells and chemical hapten exposure (dated by TCRdb to the early 2020s). Regarding the research as a whole: For sensitization, 2% DPC in acetone was applied to a roughly 2 cm by roughly 2 cm area of upper inner arm skin. Weekly therapeutic DPC doses were additionally applied to the scalp of patients throughout the roughly 25-week study period. Patch tests used Finn chambers with 0.01% DPC on the upper back, scored after 6 days by International Contact Dermatitis Research Group standards. Alopecia areata with under or over 50% scalp involvement, alopecia totalis and alopecia universalis were represented in the patient cohort, which was mostly female. Libraries were pooled for sequencing, and variation in per-sample TCR yields was attributed mainly to small differences in library volumes within the pool. This study followed changes in the peripheral blood TCR repertoire in vivo during primary and secondary sensitization of alopecia patients to the hapten diphenylcyclopropenone (DPC). Blood samples were taken from patients before sensitization (week 0) and then at 2, 6 and about 24 weeks after DPC sensitization. For TCR sequencing, blood came from about 28 alopecia patients at anywhere from one to four time points (pre-sensitization, 2, 6 and 24 weeks). The paper's findings and limits, for the study overall: The number of PT1 expanded TCRs positively correlated with patch test score, significant at thresholds 8, 16 and 32 but not 4. Expanded TCRs formed significantly more large CDR3 similarity clusters than pre-sensitization or healthy control sets, consistent with antigen-driven responses. Because every patient had alopecia, a presumed autoimmune disease, the patients' immune response might differ from that of healthy individuals. After repeated subsampling, the strength of the expansion versus patch-test correlation and the threshold at which it became significant changed. No change with DPC sensitization was found in the number of TCRs above 1 in 1000 frequency, and no evidence of global repertoire structure alterations was found.

CDR1 SGHVS and CDR2 FNYEAQ were looked up in the germline V gene. At the junction V is shortened by 1 base and J by 9 bases, with 19 bases in between. There are 16 amino acids in the CDR3, from cysteine to phenylalanine inclusive. Just CDR3 DNA is preserved here, 48 bases in frame from base 1. This clonotype was counted only a few times. The clone's antigen remains unknown. One base away there is no much larger clone; base qualities are not given. The time point label, read with the paper, signifies: patch test 3, about 24 weeks after DPC sensitization. The treatment or condition label for this specimen denotes: therapeutic diphenylcyclopropenone sensitization with weekly scalp DPC. At every patch-test visit, the blood draw took place before the patch test was put on. Patients were eligible if aged 18 to 70, diagnosed with alopecia and judged suitable for DPC therapy, and pregnant patients were excluded. Total RNA was extracted from unfractionated whole blood collected in Tempus Blood RNA tubes.

Library preparation used RACE. TCRdb shows the sequencer as NextSeq 500. Library preparation attached unique molecular identifiers to individual cDNA molecules for quantitative, reproducible TCR counting. Both TCR alpha and TCR beta chains were sequenced from each blood RNA sample. For the original study's pipeline: The median number of TCRs per sample was approximately 93,000, ranging from about 20,000 to 750,000. The Decombinator software suite was used to annotate V, J and CDR3 in the TCR reads. To make PS versus PT1 abundance plots, every sample was subsampled to the same number of TCRs (28,000). Expanded TCRs were defined as absent before sensitization and observed at least eight times at the 2-week time point. TCRdb passed the public sequencing reads through fastp at Q25 and MiXCR, retaining productive beta sequences. Each record represents a unique CDR3 protein, reported with the most common genes and DNA among its rows. The V and J calls shown here were made by TCRdb, not taken from the authors' results. The sample table holds tens of thousands of distinct CDR3 sequences, of which roughly 9.5% were seen once. 16% of the sample belongs to the ten largest clones.

The chain uses TRBV7-6 and TRBJ2-1, with the D call perhaps TRBD1 or TRBD2, each one matching 5 bases. This receptor was obtained from a woman between 40 and 50 years old with alopecia areata. Some clones in this sample may be carry-over from other donors' samples. Sequences were derived from whole blood, sampled in connection with sensitization to the hapten diphenylcyclopropenone (DPC). This receptor carries the CDR3 CASSLGGTPSWGEQFF. The DNA sequence is given as TGTGCCAGCAGCTTAGGGGGGACCCCGAGCTGGGGTGAGCAGTTCTTC.